This paragraph reports one TCR beta chain. Autoimmune disease history or systemic immunosuppression was exclusionary. The data belong to a study of OX40 agonist ivuxolimab in advanced cancers. From germline, CDR1 is SGDLS and CDR2 YYNGEE. The CDR3 is 15 residues long. J was trimmed by 2 bases and V by 0 bases; bases with no gene match: 4. Profiling relied on immunoSEQ multiplex PCR, and the TCRdb table lists in-frame clones only, not all of them. The sample shows around 11,000 clones, roughly 80% of them seen only once. This material consisted of CD4+ or CD8+ T cells sorted from blood, taken in a trial of the OX40 agonist ivuxolimab. The TCR sequence derives from an adult with an advanced solid tumor such as melanoma, head and neck, liver or kidney cancer. This chain joins TRBV9 and TRBJ2-7, with 8 bases fitting TRBD2. CDR3 residues: CASSVGSSGTYEQYF. In DNA, the CDR3 is TGTGCCAGCAGCGTAGGCAGTAGCGGGACCTACGAGCAGTACTTC. Full variable domain (rest looked up from reference TRBV9 and TRBJ2-7): DSGVTQTPKHLITATGQRVTLRCSPRSGDLSVYWYQQSLDQGLQFLIQYYNGEERAKGNILERFSAQQFPDLHSELNLSSLELGDSALYFCASSVGSSGTYEQYFGPGTRLTVT.